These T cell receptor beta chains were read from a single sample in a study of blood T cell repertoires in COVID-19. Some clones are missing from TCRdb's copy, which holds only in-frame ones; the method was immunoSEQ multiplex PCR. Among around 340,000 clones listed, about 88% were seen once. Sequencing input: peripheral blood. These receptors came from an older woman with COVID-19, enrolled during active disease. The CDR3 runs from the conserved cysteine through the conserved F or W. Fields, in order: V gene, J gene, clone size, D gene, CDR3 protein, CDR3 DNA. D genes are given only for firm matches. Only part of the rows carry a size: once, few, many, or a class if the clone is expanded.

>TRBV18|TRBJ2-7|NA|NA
CASSPDSPDEQYF
TGTGCCAGCTCACCTGATTCTCCGGACGAGCAGTACTTC
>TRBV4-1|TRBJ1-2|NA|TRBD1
CASSQGAGDRSYGYTF
TGCGCCAGCAGCCAAGGGGCTGGGGACAGGAGCTATGGCTACACCTTC
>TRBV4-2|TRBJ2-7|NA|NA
CASSPPRGSYEQYF
TGTGCCAGCAGCCCACCCAGGGGCTCCTACGAGCAGTACTTC
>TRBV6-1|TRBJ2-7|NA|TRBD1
CASSEQGAYYEQYF
TGTGCCAGCAGTGAACAGGGGGCTTACTACGAGCAGTACTTC
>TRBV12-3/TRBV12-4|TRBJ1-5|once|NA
CASSPPDSTQHF
TGTGCCAGCAGTCCACCCGACAGCACCCAGCATTTT
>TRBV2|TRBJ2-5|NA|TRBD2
CASSEATAGGRETQYF
TGTGCCAGCAGTGAAGCAACAGCGGGGGGGCGAGAGACCCAGTACTTC
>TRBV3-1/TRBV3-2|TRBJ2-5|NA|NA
CASSYGSIGETQYF
TGTGCCAGCAGCTACGGGTCCATCGGAGAGACCCAGTACTTC
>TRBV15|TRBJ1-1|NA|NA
CATSSPLTGLEAFF
TGTGCCACCAGCAGCCCCCTGACAGGTCTTGAAGCTTTCTTT
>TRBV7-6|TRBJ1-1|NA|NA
CASSLTRVGNTEAFF
TGTGCCAGCAGTTTGACCAGGGTGGGGAACACTGAAGCTTTCTTT
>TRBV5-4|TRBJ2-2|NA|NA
CATRGVTGELFF
TGTGCGACCAGGGGGGTCACCGGGGAGCTGTTTTTT
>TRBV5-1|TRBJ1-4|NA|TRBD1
CASSLVGGRSEKLFF
TGCGCCAGCAGCTTGGTAGGGGGCAGGAGTGAAAAACTGTTTTTT
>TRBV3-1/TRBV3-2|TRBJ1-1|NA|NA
CASSHTGLTEAFF
TGTGCCAGCAGCCATACAGGGCTGACTGAAGCTTTCTTT
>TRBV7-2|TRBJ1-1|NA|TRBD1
CASSSSGGNTEAFF
TGTGCCAGCAGCTCATCAGGGGGAAACACTGAAGCTTTCTTT
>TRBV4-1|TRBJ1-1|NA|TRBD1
CASSHEPIQGAEAFF
TGCGCCAGCAGCCATGAACCGATACAGGGGGCTGAAGCTTTCTTT
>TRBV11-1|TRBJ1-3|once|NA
CASSHPRNTIYF
TGTGCCAGCAGCCATCCTAGAAACACCATATATTTT
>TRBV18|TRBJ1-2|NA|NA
CASSPQGPTTNYGYTF
TGTGCCAGCTCACCACAGGGGCCGACAACTAACTATGGCTACACCTTC
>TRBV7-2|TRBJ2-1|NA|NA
CASSRGWDEQFF
TGTGCCAGCAGCCGCGGTTGGGATGAGCAGTTCTTC
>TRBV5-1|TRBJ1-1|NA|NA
CASSFGGRTEAFF
TGCGCCAGCAGCTTTGGGGGCAGGACTGAAGCTTTCTTT
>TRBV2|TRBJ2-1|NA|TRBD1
CASSPETLRGREQFF
TGTGCCAGCAGTCCCGAAACCCTTAGGGGGCGGGAGCAGTTCTTC
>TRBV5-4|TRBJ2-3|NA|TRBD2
CASRVSGGTDTQYF
TGTGCCAGCAGGGTGAGCGGGGGCACAGATACGCAGTATTTT
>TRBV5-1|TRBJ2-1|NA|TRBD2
CASSTGTSVINEQFF
TGCGCCAGCAGCACCGGGACTAGCGTTATCAATGAGCAGTTCTTC
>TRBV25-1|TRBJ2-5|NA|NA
CASSKLVRETQYF
TGTGCCAGCAGTAAACTCGTCCGGGAGACCCAGTACTTC
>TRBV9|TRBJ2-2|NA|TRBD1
CASSVNPGQVSTGELFF
TGTGCCAGCAGCGTTAACCCGGGACAGGTTAGCACCGGGGAGCTGTTTTTT
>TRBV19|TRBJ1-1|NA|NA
CASSEAKGLKNTEAFF
TGTGCCAGTAGTGAGGCGAAGGGACTTAAAAACACTGAAGCTTTCTTT
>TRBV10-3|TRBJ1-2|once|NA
CAINGQPYGYTF
TGTGCCATCAACGGACAGCCCTATGGCTACACCTTC